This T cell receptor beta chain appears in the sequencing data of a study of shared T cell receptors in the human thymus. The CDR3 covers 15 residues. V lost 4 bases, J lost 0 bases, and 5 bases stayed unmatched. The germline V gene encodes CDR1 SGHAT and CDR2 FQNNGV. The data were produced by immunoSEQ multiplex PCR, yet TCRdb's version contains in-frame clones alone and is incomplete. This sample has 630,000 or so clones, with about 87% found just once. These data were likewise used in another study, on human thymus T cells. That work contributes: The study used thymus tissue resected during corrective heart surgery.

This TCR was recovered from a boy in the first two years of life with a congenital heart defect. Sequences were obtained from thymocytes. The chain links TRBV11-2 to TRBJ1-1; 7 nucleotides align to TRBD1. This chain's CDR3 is CASSWRTGMNTEAFF. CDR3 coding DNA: TGTGCCAGCAGCTGGAGGACAGGAATGAACACTGAAGCTTTCTTT. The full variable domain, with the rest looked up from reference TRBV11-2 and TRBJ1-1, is EAGVAQSPRYKIIEKRQSVAFWCNPISGHATLYWYQQILGQGPKLLIQFQNNGVVDDSQLPKDRFSAERLKGVDSTLKIQPAKLEDSAVYLCASSWRTGMNTEAFFGQGTRLTVV.